Each of the 28 T cell receptor beta chains below was sequenced from the same sample in a study of blood T cell repertoires in COVID-19. Method: immunoSEQ multiplex PCR; TCRdb's copy keeps in-frame clones and lacks some. This table holds about 110,000 clones, over 70% found once. The sequenced material came from peripheral blood. The receptor set was obtained from a man between 45 and 60 years old with acute or convalescent COVID-19.

The sample holds a few counts of this clone. The chain employs TRBV3-1 (or the pseudogene TRBV3-2) and TRBJ1-2; maybe TRBD1 (6 bases). The CDR3 length is 13 residues. Looked up from germline, CDR1 is LGHDT and CDR2 is YNNKEL (reference sequence). V lost 1 base and J 8 bases, leaving 11 bases between the germline ends. CDR3 bases: TGTGCCAGCAGCCAAGCAGGGGCAAGGGGCTACACCTTC. The encoded protein is CASSQAGARGYTF.

The rearrangement joins TRBV5-1 to TRBJ1-3, with 10 bases identical to TRBD1. The ends lost 3 bases at V and 4 bases at J; junction bases unmatched: 7. The CDR3 length is 16 residues. CDR1 and CDR2 (germline): SGHRS, YFSETQ. CDR3 protein: CASSSNGQGVGNTIYF. For the CDR3, the DNA is TGCGCCAGCAGCTCGAACGGACAGGGGGTCGGAAACACCATATATTTT.

The chain uses TRBV27 and TRBJ1-6; maybe TRBD1 (6 bases). This CDR3 is 14 amino acids long. Per germline, CDR1 MNHEY and CDR2 SMNVEV (reference sequence). Trimming removed 2 bases from V and 7 bases from J, with 9 bases in between. The CDR3 here is CASSLGQPNSPLHF. DNA of the CDR3: TGTGCCAGCAGTTTAGGACAGCCAAATTCACCCCTCCACTTT.

Only a few counts were recorded for this clone. V and J are TRBV12-5 and TRBJ2-3, with 11 bases identical to TRBD2. The trim removed 4 bases at V and 2 bases at J, leaving 11 bases unmatched. The CDR3 extends over 18 amino acids. Germline loops: CDR1 LGHNT, CDR2 FRNRAP. The CDR3 is CASGWLRLAGGNTDTQYF. CDR3 coding DNA: TGTGCTAGTGGTTGGCTACGGCTAGCGGGGGGCAACACAGATACGCAGTATTTT. The whole variable domain, filled in from reference TRBV12-5 and TRBJ2-3, reads DARVTQTPRHKVTEMGQEVTMRCQPILGHNTVFWYRQTMMQGLELLAYFRNRAPLDDSGMPKDRFSAEMPDATLATLKIQPSEPRDSAVYFCASGWLRLAGGNTDTQYFGPGTRLTVL.

The chain links TRBV5-1 to TRBJ2-4; D uncertain. This CDR3 is built from 15 residues. Germline V lookup: CDR1 SGHRS, CDR2 YFSETQ. With 5 bases removed from V and 0 bases from J, the gap between germline ends came to 12 bases. The CDR3 here is CASRSESLAKNIQYF. For the CDR3, the DNA is TGCGCCAGCAGATCGGAGTCCCTAGCCAAAAACATTCAGTACTTC.

This chain joins TRBV11-2 and TRBJ2-5, with 11 bases aligning to TRBD2. This CDR3 is 17 amino acids long. Per the germline V gene, CDR1 is SGHAT and CDR2 is FQNNGV. V was clipped by 3 bases and J by 4 bases; unmatched bases: 10. DNA of the CDR3: TGTGCCAGCAGCTTTGGGGGGACTAGCGGTCCAGGAGAGACCCAGTACTTC. It translates to CASSFGGTSGPGETQYF.

The rearrangement uses TRBV2 and TRBJ2-1; 9 nucleotides agree with TRBD1. Unmatched junction bases numbered 8, after V lost 6 bases and J lost 8 bases. The CDR3 contains 14 residues. Germline CDR1 is SNHLY and CDR2 is FYNNEI. The CDR3, as DNA: TGTGCCAGCAGGCGGGACAGGGTTAATGATGAGCAGTTCTTC. Protein product: CASRRDRVNDEQFF.

The genes are TRBV3-1 (or the pseudogene TRBV3-2) and TRBJ1-2, with D perhaps TRBD1 (5 bases). Trimming took off 3 bases at V and 1 base at J, with 9 bases between the two ends. The CDR3 has 14 amino acids. CDR1 is LGHDT and CDR2 is YNNKEL in the germline V gene (reference sequence). The CDR3 reads CASSQGQGNYGYTF. The DNA of the CDR3 is TGTGCCAGCAGCCAGGGGCAGGGTAACTATGGCTACACCTTC.

The V and J genes are TRBV19 and TRBJ1-1; the D is unclear. The CDR3 has 15 residues. Germline loops: CDR1 LNHDA, CDR2 SQIVND (reference sequence). Trimming removed 5 bases from V and 1 base from J, with 14 bases in between. DNA of the CDR3: TGTGCCAGTAGTTTTTTTGACGGGGAGAACACTGAAGCTTTCTTT. This sequence encodes CASSFFDGENTEAFF.

The V gene is TRBV6-5, the J gene TRBJ1-2, with no clear D. The V and J ends lost 5 bases and 4 bases respectively, with 14 bases between them. Germline V gene lookup returns CDR1 MNHEY and CDR2 SVGAGI. The CDR3 is made up of 14 amino acids. Here the CDR3 DNA reads TGTGCCAGCAGTAGTGGGCCTACCCCCTATGGCTACACCTTC. It yields the protein CASSSGPTPYGYTF.

The genes are TRBV5-4 and TRBJ2-2; a weak D match, TRBD1 (6 bases). CDR3 length equals 16 residues. The germline gives CDR1 SGHNT, CDR2 YYREEE (reference sequence). Trimming took 4 bases from V and 5 from J, leaving 18 bases between them. Written as DNA, the CDR3 is TGTGCCAGCAGCAGATCGGCAGGGGTTGAGACCGGGGAGCTGTTTTTT. Amino acids: CASSRSAGVETGELFF. Combining the CDR3 with reference TRBV5-4 and TRBJ2-2 gives the whole variable domain ETGVTQSPTHLIKTRGQQVTLRCSSQSGHNTVSWYQQALGQGPQFIFQYYREEENGRGNFPPRFSGLQFPNYSSELNVNALELDDSALYLCASSRSAGVETGELFFGEGSRLTVL.

The genes are TRBV18 and TRBJ1-1; no firm D call. V was clipped by 6 bases and J by 4 bases, with 12 bases between them. Germline CDR1 reads KGHSH; CDR2 reads LQKENI. The CDR3 sequence is 13 residues long. The CDR3 nucleotides are TGTGCCAGCTCCCCTAGCCGTGCCACTGAAGCTTTCTTT. Encoded protein: CASSPSRATEAFF.

The gene calls are TRBV15 and TRBJ2-2; 8 bases match TRBD2. This CDR3 contains 15 residues. Germline-derived CDR1 and CDR2 are LNHNV and YYDKDF (reference sequence). V lost 1 base and J lost 7; bases outside the gene matches: 5. The CDR3 DNA reads TGTGCCACCAGCAGAGTCCGCGGGGGGATCGGGGAGCTGTTTTTT. It specifies CATSRVRGGIGELFF.

This clone was observed a single time. The rearrangement links TRBV10-3 to TRBJ1-4; no reliable D call. CDR1 ENHRY and CDR2 SYGVKD come from the germline V gene. V shed 2 bases and J shed 7 bases, with 17 bases lying between them. There are 16 residues in the CDR3. CDR3 sequence reads: CAISEGAGPRGEKLFF. The CDR3 coding sequence is TGTGCCATCAGTGAGGGAGCCGGGCCTCGGGGTGAAAAACTGTTTTTT.

The chain recombines TRBV6-4 with TRBJ2-1, with a tentative D call TRBD2 (5 bases). CDR1 is MRHNA, CDR2 SNTAGT, per germline. The V and J ends lost 4 bases and 0 bases respectively, with 13 bases between them. CDR3 length: 16 residues. The DNA for the CDR3 is TGTGCCAGCAGTGTTTCAGCGGCAATCTCCTACAATGAGCAGTTCTTC. This translates into CASSVSAAISYNEQFF.

This clone was found once. The chain is built from TRBV9 and TRBJ1-2; D is unresolved. V lost 0 bases to trimming and J lost 6 bases, with 12 bases between them. Germline V gene sequence: CDR1 SGDLS, CDR2 YYNGEE. CDR3 length: 14 residues. The CDR3 bases are TGTGCCAGCAGCGTAGGGACGGGATCCAATGGCTACACCTTC. This gives the protein CASSVGTGSNGYTF.

This sequence joins TRBV5-4 and TRBJ2-5; 7 bases match TRBD1. CDR1 SGHNT and CDR2 YYREEE come from the germline V gene (reference sequence). The CDR3 consists of 13 residues. V shed 4 bases, J shed 2 bases, and the junction held 2 bases outside the gene matches. CDR3 sequence: CASSMGQQETQYF. The DNA of the CDR3 is TGTGCCAGCAGCATGGGACAGCAAGAGACCCAGTACTTC.

With respect to this clone: Distinct nucleotide sequences in the sample also encode this CDR3. The chain couples TRBV5-4 to TRBJ1-1, with 7 positions matching TRBD1. Germline values: CDR1 SGHNT, CDR2 YYREEE (reference sequence). The trim removed 1 base at V and 4 bases at J, leaving 1 base unmatched. The CDR3 loop spans 13 amino acids. The CDR3 bases are TGTGCCAGCAGCTTGCCAGGGGGCACTGAAGCTTTCTTT. It yields the protein CASSLPGGTEAFF.

This clone has just a few counts. This chain connects TRBV6-2 or TRBV6-3 to TRBJ2-2; weak D call: TRBD1 (6 bases). The germline gives CDR1 MNHEY, CDR2 SVGEGT. This CDR3 has 14 amino acids. Trimming removed 5 bases at V and 7 bases at J, with 14 bases between. This chain's CDR3 is CASSPQGMVGELFF. The DNA for the CDR3 is TGTGCCAGCAGTCCACAGGGTATGGTCGGGGAGCTGTTTTTT.

The gene calls are TRBV5-1 and TRBJ1-5; TRBD1 might be the D (5 bases). Germline V gives CDR1 SGHRS, CDR2 YFSETQ. V gave up 0 bases and J gave up 3 bases, with 7 bases separating them. The CDR3 has 14 residues. In nucleotides, the CDR3 is TGCGCCAGCAGCTTGGACAGGTCCAATCAGCCCCAGCATTTT. It codes for CASSLDRSNQPQHF.

The V gene is TRBV5-1, the J gene TRBJ1-1; 9 bases are shared with TRBD1. Germline V gene data show CDR1 as SGHRS and CDR2 as YFSETQ. Trimming cost V 4 bases and J 6 bases; bases outside gene matches: 10. The CDR3 contains 15 residues. Written as DNA, the CDR3 is TGCGCCAGCAGCCCGGACAGGGGAAATATACCTGAAGCTTTCTTT. The encoded protein is CASSPDRGNIPEAFF.

The rearrangement uses TRBV5-1 and TRBJ1-1, with D possibly being TRBD1 (6 bases). Deletions cut 2 bases from V and 5 bases from J, with 13 bases between. CDR3 length: 14 amino acids. Looked up from germline, CDR1 is SGHRS and CDR2 is YFSETQ. The CDR3: CASSLGAQGTEAFF. The DNA of the CDR3 is TGCGCCAGCAGCTTAGGGGCGCAGGGGACTGAAGCTTTCTTT.

The V gene is TRBV5-5, the J gene TRBJ1-2; 7 bases are a match to TRBD1. J was trimmed by 6 bases and V by 5 bases; bases with no gene match: 10. This CDR3 contains 14 residues. Germline values: CDR1 SGHKS, CDR2 YYEKEE (reference sequence). The CDR3 sequence: CASSSRGQANGYTF. In DNA, the CDR3 is TGTGCCAGCAGTTCGAGAGGACAGGCTAATGGCTACACCTTC. The variable domain in full, completed from reference TRBV5-5 and TRBJ1-2, reads DAGVTQSPTHLIKTRGQQVTLRCSPISGHKSVSWYQQVLGQGPQFIFQYYEKEERGRGNFPDRFSARQFPNYSSELNVNALLLGDSALYLCASSSRGQANGYTFGSGTRLTVV.

Only one count was recorded for this clone. The rearrangement joins TRBV19 to TRBJ1-1; 10 nucleotides line up with TRBD1. J lost 5 bases, V lost 7 bases, and 10 bases had no gene match. The CDR3 is made up of 15 amino acids. The germline V gene encodes CDR1 LNHDA and CDR2 SQIVND (reference sequence). The CDR3, as DNA: TGTGCCAGTACCCCACGGGACAGGGGAGGAACTGAAGCTTTCTTT. Translating gives CASTPRDRGGTEAFF.

V gene TRBV10-1 combines with J gene TRBJ2-3; possibly TRBD1 for D (6 bases). The ends were cut back, 8 bases at V and 5 bases at J, with 14 bases in the middle. CDR3 length: 13 residues. Germline V gives CDR1 WNHNN, CDR2 SYGVQD (reference sequence). CDR3 in DNA: TGCGCCAGCCAAAGAACAGGGATAGATACGCAGTATTTT. Translating it yields CASQRTGIDTQYF.

The chain recombines TRBV5-1 with TRBJ2-7; a weak D match, TRBD1 (5 bases). V shed 0 bases and J shed 2 bases, with 12 bases lying between them. This CDR3 contains 15 residues. Germline assignment: CDR1 SGHRS and CDR2 YFSETQ. The CDR3 loop is CASSLGPTDTYEQYF. CDR3 coding DNA: TGCGCCAGCAGCTTGGGGCCGACGGACACCTACGAGCAGTACTTC.

V is TRBV27 and J is TRBJ1-2; 7 bases align to TRBD1. Trimming cost V 3 bases and J 2 bases; bases outside gene matches: 9. CDR1 and CDR2 (germline): MNHEY, SMNVEV (reference sequence). The CDR3 is 16 residues long. CDR3 bases: TGTGCCAGCAGTTTTTCAAGGGGGCGCGAGAACTATGGCTACACCTTC. This translates into CASSFSRGRENYGYTF.

The V and J genes are TRBV5-5 and TRBJ1-6; unclear D gene. This CDR3 has 14 amino acids. Germline assignment: CDR1 SGHKS and CDR2 YYEKEE (reference sequence). V was shortened by 1 base and J by 6 bases, with 8 bases between the two germline ends. The CDR3 DNA reads TGTGCCAGCAGCTTGCGGGTCCGTAATTCACCCCTCCACTTT. Translation gives CASSLRVRNSPLHF.